The 14 T cell receptor beta chains below were found in one sample sequenced in a study of blood T cell repertoires in COVID-19. Produced via immunoSEQ multiplex PCR; TCRdb's table is partial and in-frame only. The data show 120,000 to 150,000 clones, 85% to 90% seen once. Source material: peripheral blood. The receptors derive from a man between 50 and 59 years old who had recovered from COVID-19.

The chain carries TRBV14 and TRBJ2-1, with D maybe TRBD1 (5 bases). V lost 8 bases and J lost 5, with 7 bases in between. Germline V CDR1 and CDR2: SGHDN, FVKESK. CDR3 length: 11 amino acids. In DNA, the CDR3 is TGTGCCAGCGTCAGGGACAATGAGCAGTTCTTC. Residues: CASVRDNEQFF.

The gene calls are TRBV30 and TRBJ1-1, with D possibly matching TRBD1 (5 bases). Per germline, CDR1 GTSNPN and CDR2 SVGIG (reference sequence). V was pared by 4 bases and J by 3 bases, with 18 bases between. The CDR3 runs to 15 residues. Here the CDR3 reads CAWTPGWGRDTEAFF. CDR3 DNA sequence: TGTGCCTGGACCCCCGGGTGGGGCCGCGACACTGAAGCTTTCTTT.

V and J are TRBV6-4 and TRBJ2-1, with D possibly matching TRBD2 (7 bases). Trimming removed 4 bases at V and 15 bases at J, with 16 bases between. This CDR3 contains 12 residues. The germline gives CDR1 MRHNA, CDR2 SNTAGT. For the CDR3, the DNA is TGTGCCAGCAGTGGACCGGGGGGCCTTGGGTTCTTC. Translating gives CASSGPGGLGFF.

As to this clone: The same CDR3 can be traced to other DNA sequences in this sample. The CDR3 region is CASSQGGEQYF. CDR3 nucleotides: TGTGCCAGCAGTCAAGGGGGCGAGCAGTACTTC. V is TRBV6-2 or TRBV6-3 and J is TRBJ2-7; D may be TRBD1 (6 bases). This CDR3 contains 11 residues. Germline assignment: CDR1 MNHEY and CDR2 SVGEGT. Trimming stripped 5 bases from V and 6 bases from J, with 8 bases between.

V usage is TRBV6-5 and J usage is TRBJ2-7, with a tentative D call TRBD2 (5 bases). Germline V gene sequence: CDR1 MNHEY, CDR2 SVGAGI. V was shortened by 4 bases and J by 6 bases, with 13 bases between the two germline ends. The CDR3 extends over 13 amino acids. CDR3 nucleotide sequence: TGTGCCAGCAGTTCGCCGGACTGGCTCGAGCAGTACTTC. Encoded protein: CASSSPDWLEQYF.

This clone was seen a few times. This chain links TRBV7-2 with TRBJ1-6; tentatively, D is TRBD1 (6 bases). CDR1 is SGHTA and CDR2 is FQGNSA in the germline V gene. The CDR3 is made up of 16 amino acids. V lost 1 base, J lost 10 bases, and 17 bases lay in between. In nucleotides, the CDR3 is TGTGCCAGCAGCTTAGGGGGGGGCCCCGGCGTCTCACCCCTCCACTTT. Protein: CASSLGGGPGVSPLHF.

V is TRBV21-1 and J is TRBJ2-2; TRBD1, the D gene given by the table, was not confirmed from the DNA. TRBV21-1 is a pseudogene segment. The CDR3 runs 16 residues. DNA for the CDR3: TGTGCCAGCAGCGGACGACGGTGGGGGCGAACCGGGGAGCTGTTTTTT. As protein: CASSGRRWGRTGELFF.

V usage is TRBV30 and J usage is TRBJ1-4; D might be TRBD1 (5 bases). The CDR3 totals 14 residues. The germline V gene has CDR1 GTSNPN and CDR2 SVGIG (reference sequence). Trimming took off 5 bases at V and 8 bases at J, with 18 bases between the two ends. The CDR3 loop reads CAWGWAWGDEKLFF. The CDR3, as DNA: TGTGCCTGGGGATGGGCTTGGGGGGACGAAAAACTGTTTTTT. Filled out from reference TRBV30 and TRBJ1-4, the complete variable domain reads SQTIHQWPATLVQPVGSPLSLECTVEGTSNPNLYWYRQAAGRGLQLLFYSVGIGQISSEVPQNLSASRPQDRQFILSSKKLLLSDSGFYLCAWGWAWGDEKLFFGSGTQLSVL.

V is TRBV19 and J is TRBJ2-1, with 12 bases identical to TRBD1. Germline CDR1 and CDR2: LNHDA and SQIVND (reference sequence). CDR3 length: 19 residues. V gave up 1 base and J gave up 2 bases; unmatched junction bases: 9. Written as DNA, the CDR3 is TGTGCCAGTAGTATAGTGGGGACAGGGGGCTTCGGTGCCTACAATGAGCAGTTCTTC. This translates into CASSIVGTGGFGAYNEQFF. Full variable domain (rest looked up from reference TRBV19 and TRBJ2-1): DGGITQSPKYLFRKEGQNVTLSCEQNLNHDAMYWYRQDPGQGLRLIYYSQIVNDFQKGDIAEGYSVSREKKESFPLTVTSAQKNPTAFYLCASSIVGTGGFGAYNEQFFGPGTRLTVL.

The chain recombines TRBV11-2 with TRBJ2-7; 7 nucleotides agree with TRBD1. With V trimmed by 1 base and J by 1 base, 4 bases remained unmatched. The CDR3 extends over 15 amino acids. CDR1 and CDR2 from the germline V gene are SGHAT and FQNNGV. The CDR3 DNA reads as TGTGCCAGCAGCTTAGGACAGGGATTATCCTACGAGCAGTACTTC. Translating gives CASSLGQGLSYEQYF.

This clone appeared once. The chain joins TRBV5-4 to TRBJ2-7; no clear D gene. Germline assignment: CDR1 SGHNT and CDR2 YYREEE (reference sequence). The CDR3 length is 14 residues. V was pared by 4 bases and J by 1 base, with 12 bases between. In nucleotides, the CDR3 is TGTGCCAGCAGCACACAGTCCCCATCCTACGAGCAGTACTTC. It translates to CASSTQSPSYEQYF.

The V gene is TRBV19, the J gene TRBJ2-2; no definite D call. The germline V gene encodes CDR1 LNHDA and CDR2 SQIVND (reference sequence). The CDR3 is 13 amino acids. Between the trimmed V and J ends, which lost 0 bases and 6 bases, there was a span of 5 bases. This chain's CDR3 is CASSIDSAGELFF. CDR3 in DNA: TGTGCCAGTAGTATAGATTCGGCCGGGGAGCTGTTTTTT. The variable domain in full, with the rest retrieved from reference TRBV19 and TRBJ2-2, is DGGITQSPKYLFRKEGQNVTLSCEQNLNHDAMYWYRQDPGQGLRLIYYSQIVNDFQKGDIAEGYSVSREKKESFPLTVTSAQKNPTAFYLCASSIDSAGELFFGEGSRLTVL.

The chain has TRBV5-6 and TRBJ2-2; 10 bases match TRBD1. CDR3 size: 16 residues. The germline gives CDR1 SGHDT, CDR2 YYEEEE. The ends lost 3 bases at V and 4 bases at J; junction bases unmatched: 6. The CDR3 spells CASSWRGTGVTGELFF. In DNA form, the CDR3 reads TGTGCCAGCAGCTGGAGGGGGACAGGGGTCACCGGGGAGCTGTTTTTT.

V is TRBV7-2 and J is TRBJ2-6; 11 bases agree with TRBD1. The germline gives CDR1 SGHTA, CDR2 FQGNSA. This CDR3 is built from 22 residues. Trimming at V came to 0 bases and at J to 0 bases, leaving 13 bases not matched to a gene. CDR3 sequence: CASSLASGRPGQGVSGANVLTF. The DNA of the CDR3 is TGTGCCAGCAGCTTAGCCTCCGGCAGACCGGGACAGGGGGTCTCTGGGGCCAACGTCCTGACTTTC.